The 10 T cell receptor beta chains given below trace back to one sample, sequenced in a study of cytomegalovirus exposure and HLA in healthy donors. It was with 60 Vbeta and 13 Jbeta primers that the PCR ran. Assay used: immunoSEQ multiplex PCR; TCRdb lists only in-frame clones, some missing. The table includes about 120,000 clones, 77% detected once. The source material was PBMCs. These receptors originate from a middle-aged man in good health and CMV-seropositive.

There are a few counts of this clone. Compared with germline, one end of the junction differs, possibly owing to a read error. V usage is TRBV30 and J usage is TRBJ2-4, with 8 bases that match TRBD2. There are 18 residues in the CDR3. Germline CDR1 and CDR2: GTSNPN and SVGIG (reference sequence). CDR3 region: CAWRPGLGAAAAKNSQYF. Written as DNA, the CDR3 is TGTGCCTGGAGACCGGGACTAGGCGCGGCGGCTGCCAAAAACAGTCAGTACTTC.

The CDR3 is CASSLQGGTDTQYF. The DNA of the CDR3 is TGTGCCAGCAGTTTGCAAGGGGGCACAGATACGCAGTATTTT. The gene calls are TRBV6-1 and TRBJ2-3; possible D gene TRBD1, 5 bases. Per germline, CDR1 MNHNS and CDR2 SASEGT. The CDR3 contains 14 residues. Trimming took off 5 bases at V and 1 base at J, with 10 bases between the two ends.

The chain carries TRBV23-1 and TRBJ1-2; TRBD1 matches at 8 bases. TRBV23-1 is designated an ORF whose function remains uncertain. This CDR3 has 17 amino acids. The trim removed 0 bases at V and 4 bases at J, leaving 10 bases unmatched. In DNA form, the CDR3 reads TGCGCCAGCAGTCAATCGGGTGGGCAGGGGGCCGCCTATGGCTACACCTTC. Amino acids: CASSQSGGQGAAYGYTF.

The V and J genes are TRBV7-9 and TRBJ1-5, with D unresolved. The CDR3 is made up of 14 amino acids. The ends were cut back, 5 bases at V and 3 bases at J, with 11 bases in the middle. CDR1 and CDR2 from the germline V gene are SEHNR and FQNEAQ (reference sequence). CDR3 DNA sequence: TGTGCCAGCAGCCCCACGGGGAACAATCAGCCCCAGCATTTT. As protein: CASSPTGNNQPQHF.

This clone was recorded only once. This chain uses TRBV7-9 with TRBJ2-2; D may be TRBD1 (6 bases). The CDR3 covers 15 residues. Germline CDR1 reads SEHNR; CDR2 reads FQNEAQ (reference sequence). Here the CDR3 DNA reads TGTTGTGCCTCATTGGGGGCGATGTACACCGGGGAGCTGTTTTTT. It encodes CCASLGAMYTGELFF.

CDR3 sequence (DNA): TGCGCCAGCTGGTCACGACCTGGATCGGGTGAGCAGTTCTTC. Its translation: CASWSRPGSGEQFF. This chain uses TRBV5-1 with TRBJ2-1; no firm D call. V was clipped by 7 bases and J by 9 bases, with 20 bases between them. This CDR3 spans 14 amino acids. The germline V gene has CDR1 SGHRS and CDR2 YFSETQ.

The chain has TRBV7-9 and TRBJ1-1; no clear D. The CDR3 has 12 amino acids. Per germline, CDR1 SEHNR and CDR2 FQNEAQ (reference sequence). V was clipped by 1 base and J by 11 bases, with 11 bases between them. This CDR3 is CASSLGDWWAFF. The CDR3 nucleotides read TGTGCCAGCAGCTTAGGAGACTGGTGGGCTTTCTTT.

The V gene is TRBV27, the J gene TRBJ1-6; no definite D call. Between the trimmed V and J ends, which lost 4 bases and 7 bases, there was a span of 11 bases. The CDR3 is 14 residues long. Germline V gene lookup returns CDR1 MNHEY and CDR2 SMNVEV (reference sequence). The CDR3 nucleotides are TGTGCCAGCAGTTACCCAATGAGCAATTCACCCCTCCACTTT. Its protein is CASSYPMSNSPLHF.

The chain combines TRBV6-1 with TRBJ2-7; the D is unclear. The germline gives CDR1 MNHNS, CDR2 SASEGT. The CDR3 consists of 15 residues. The ends were cut back, 0 bases at V and 3 bases at J, with 12 bases in the middle. The CDR3 loop is CASSEAGSLGYEQYF. The CDR3 nucleotides are TGTGCCAGCAGTGAAGCGGGTAGCCTAGGCTACGAGCAGTACTTC.

This sequence joins TRBV6-1 and TRBJ1-5, with 8 bases matching TRBD1. Germline V gene sequence: CDR1 MNHNS, CDR2 SASEGT. The CDR3 loop spans 16 amino acids. The trim removed 1 base at V and 3 bases at J, leaving 5 bases unmatched. The CDR3 spells CASSEGWDRLNQPQHF. The CDR3, as DNA: TGTGCCAGCAGTGAAGGTTGGGACAGGCTCAATCAGCCCCAGCATTTT.